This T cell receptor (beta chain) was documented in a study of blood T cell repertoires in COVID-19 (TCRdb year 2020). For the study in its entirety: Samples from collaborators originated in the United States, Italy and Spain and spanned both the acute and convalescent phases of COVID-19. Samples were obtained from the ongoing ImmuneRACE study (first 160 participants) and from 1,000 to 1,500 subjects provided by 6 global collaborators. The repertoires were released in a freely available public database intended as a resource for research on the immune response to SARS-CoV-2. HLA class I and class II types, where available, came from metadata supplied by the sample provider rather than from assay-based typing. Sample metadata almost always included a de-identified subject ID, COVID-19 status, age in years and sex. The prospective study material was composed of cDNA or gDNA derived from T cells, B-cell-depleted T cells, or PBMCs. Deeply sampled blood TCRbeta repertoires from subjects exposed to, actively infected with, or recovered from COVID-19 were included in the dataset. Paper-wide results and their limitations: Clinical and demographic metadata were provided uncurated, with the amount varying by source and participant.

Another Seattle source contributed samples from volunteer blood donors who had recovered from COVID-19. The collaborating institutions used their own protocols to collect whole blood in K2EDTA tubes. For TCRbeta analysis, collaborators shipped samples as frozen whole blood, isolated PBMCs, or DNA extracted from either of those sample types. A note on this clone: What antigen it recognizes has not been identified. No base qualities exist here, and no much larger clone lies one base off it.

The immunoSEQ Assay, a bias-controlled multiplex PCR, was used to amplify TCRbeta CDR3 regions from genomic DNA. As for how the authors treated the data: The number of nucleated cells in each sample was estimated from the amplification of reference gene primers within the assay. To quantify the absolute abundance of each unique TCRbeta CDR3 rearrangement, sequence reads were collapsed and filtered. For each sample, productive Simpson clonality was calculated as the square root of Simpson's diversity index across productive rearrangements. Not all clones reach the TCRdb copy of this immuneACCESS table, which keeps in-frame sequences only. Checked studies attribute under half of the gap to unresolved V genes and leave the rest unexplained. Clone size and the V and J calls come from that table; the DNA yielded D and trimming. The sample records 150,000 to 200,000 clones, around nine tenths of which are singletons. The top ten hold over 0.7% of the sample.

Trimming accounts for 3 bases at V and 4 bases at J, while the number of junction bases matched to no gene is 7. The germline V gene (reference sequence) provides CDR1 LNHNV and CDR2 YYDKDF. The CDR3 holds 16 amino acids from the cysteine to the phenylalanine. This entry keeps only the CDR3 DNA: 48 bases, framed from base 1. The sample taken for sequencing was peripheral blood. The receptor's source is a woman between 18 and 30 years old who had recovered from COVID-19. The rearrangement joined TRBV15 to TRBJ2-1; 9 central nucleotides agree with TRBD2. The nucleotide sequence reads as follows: TGTGCCACCAGCAGTGTGGGCGGGGGGGAATACAATGAGCAGTTCTTC. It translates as CATSSVGGGEYNEQFF.